Each of the 4 T cell receptor beta chains below was sequenced from the same sample in a study of control samples from healthy donors and cancer patients. Produced via immunoSEQ multiplex PCR; TCRdb's table is partial and in-frame only. Of about 150,000 clones detected, about 89% appear once; the ten largest clones hold 4% to 5.5%. Material: blood. Receptors originate from a man younger than 45 in good health.

The V gene is TRBV3-1 (or the pseudogene TRBV3-2), the J gene TRBJ2-2, with D possibly TRBD1 on 6 matching bases. The CDR3 spans 17 residues. Germline V lookup: CDR1 LGHDT, CDR2 YNNKEL (reference sequence). Trimming left V 4 bases short and J 0 bases short, with 15 bases between. CDR3 residues: CASSPLQGNANTGELFF. CDR3 DNA sequence: TGTGCCAGCAGCCCCTTACAGGGTAATGCGAACACCGGGGAGCTGTTTTTT.

The rearrangement joins TRBV3-1 (or the pseudogene TRBV3-2) to TRBJ1-5; possibly TRBD1 for D (6 bases). CDR1 is LGHDT and CDR2 is YNNKEL in the germline V gene (reference sequence). The CDR3 loop spans 14 amino acids. With 0 bases removed from V and 7 bases from J, the gap between germline ends came to 10 bases. The CDR3 DNA is TGTGCCAGCAGCCAAGACACTGGGGGCCAGCCCCAGCATTTT. This gives the protein CASSQDTGGQPQHF.

This sequence joins TRBV9 and TRBJ2-1; D possibly matches TRBD1 or TRBD2 (6 bases each). Deletions cut 0 bases from V and 0 bases from J, with 16 bases between. Per the germline V gene, CDR1 is SGDLS and CDR2 is YYNGEE. The CDR3 is 18 amino acids. The CDR3 sequence: CASSVGRRGRNSYNEQFF. The DNA of the CDR3 is TGTGCCAGCAGCGTAGGTCGAAGGGGGAGGAACTCCTACAATGAGCAGTTCTTC.

The sample holds one count of this clone. This chain joins TRBV6-5 and TRBJ2-5; possible D gene TRBD1, 7 bases. CDR1 is MNHEY and CDR2 is SVGAGI in the germline V gene. Trimming took 8 bases from V and 5 from J, leaving 15 bases between them. The CDR3 loop spans 13 amino acids. CDR3 loop: CASQGGVSETQYF. CDR3 nucleotides: TGTGCCAGCCAGGGGGGCGTATCTGAGACCCAGTACTTC.